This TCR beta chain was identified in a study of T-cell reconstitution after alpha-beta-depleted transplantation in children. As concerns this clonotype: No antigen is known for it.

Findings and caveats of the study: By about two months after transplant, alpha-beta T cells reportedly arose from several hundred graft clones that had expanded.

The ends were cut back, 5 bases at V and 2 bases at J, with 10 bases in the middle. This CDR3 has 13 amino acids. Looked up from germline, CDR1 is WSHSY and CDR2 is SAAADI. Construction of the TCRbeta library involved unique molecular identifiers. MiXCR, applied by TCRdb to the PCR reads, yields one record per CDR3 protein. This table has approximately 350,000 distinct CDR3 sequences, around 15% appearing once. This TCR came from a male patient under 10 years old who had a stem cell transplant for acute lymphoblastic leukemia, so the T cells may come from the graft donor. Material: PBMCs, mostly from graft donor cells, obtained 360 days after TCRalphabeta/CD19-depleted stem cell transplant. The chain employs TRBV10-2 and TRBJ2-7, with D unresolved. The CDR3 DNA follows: TGCGCCAGCAGTCCGGTACCGGCCTACGAGCAGTACTTC. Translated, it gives CASSPVPAYEQYF.